This T cell receptor (beta chain) was documented in a study of CXCR3-negative and CXCR3-positive naive CD8 T cells. Concerning this clonotype: Its target is unknown.

UMI labels and 5' RACE were used to prepare the TRB cDNA libraries. Using the 5' RACE reads, TCRdb records one entry per CDR3 protein without DNA. The table lists around 81,000 distinct CDR3 sequences, with around 1.5% in the top ten. The CDR3 extends over 16 amino acids. Germline values: CDR1 SGHRS, CDR2 YFSETQ. Findings and limits, study-wide: Naive cells that were CXCR3-positive had more hydrophobic TRB CDR3s (compared with CXCR3-negative naive cells).

Sequenced material: naive CXCR3- CD8+ T cells from blood. As for subset: CD45RO-CCR7+CD27+CD95- naive CD8+ T cells lacking CXCR3 (TNR3-). This rearrangement joins TRBV5-1 to TRBJ2-2; the D gene TCRdb calls, TRBD1, cannot be checked with no DNA. The clonotype comes from a human donor in good health. Some clones in this sample may be carry-over from other donors' samples. This chain's CDR3 is CARTDSGTANTGELFF.